This TCR beta chain was recorded in a study of blood T cell repertoires in COVID-19. Study-level information: Acute-phase and convalescent COVID-19 samples originated in the United States, Italy and Spain. Nucleic acid was either cDNA or gDNA, and it came from T cells, B-cell-depleted T cells, or PBMCs.

Germline V lookup: CDR1 LGHNA, CDR2 YNFKEQ. V was trimmed by 3 bases and J by 5 bases, leaving 16 bases between them. This CDR3 comprises 15 residues. As handled by the study authors: Estimates of nucleated cell counts were drawn from the amplification of reference gene primers. Profiled with immunoSEQ multiplex PCR; TCRdb holds only in-frame clones, not every one. D and trimming come from the DNA, and the V and J calls and clone size come from that table. The repertoire consists of approximately 260,000 clones, with around 87% occurring once and the leading ten covering around 7.8%. This TCR derives from a man in his 60s who had recovered from COVID-19. The chain combines TRBV4-2 with TRBJ2-5, with D maybe TRBD1 (6 bases). The sequenced material came from peripheral blood. This CDR3 reads CASSQARGGGETQYF. The DNA for the CDR3 is TGTGCCAGCAGCCAGGCCAGGGGTGGCGGGGAGACCCAGTACTTC.